This entry is about one TCR beta chain. Its antigen is currently not known. Base qualities were left out, and no much larger clone turns up one base away. V loses 5 bases of germline sequence and J loses 10 bases, and the interval between the two ends is 13 bases. From the cysteine through the phenylalanine, the CDR3 covers 12 amino acids. Only CDR3 DNA remains: 36 bases, in frame from the first base. Per the germline V gene (reference sequence), MNHEY is the CDR1 and SMNVEV is the CDR2. Libraries were made using the immunoSEQ multiplex PCR assay. RNA was extracted from all samples and reverse transcribed into cDNA as template for TCR sequencing. First-strand cDNA was synthesized with SuperScript III using a 2:1 mix of oligo-dT and random hexamers. Amplification bias was assessed with a synthetic immune receptor repertoire, and residual bias was removed computationally. For the original study's pipeline: Raw reads were preprocessed for error removal, and CDR3 was defined according to IMGT conventions as running from the conserved cysteine to phenylalanine. To get clonality, Shannon entropy was normalized by log2 of the number of productive unique TCRs and the result was subtracted from 1. Scalp TCRbeta sequences were cross-referenced with sorted blood CD4 and CD8 repertoires so that the CD4 or CD8 identity of scalp clones could be inferred. The immuneACCESS repertoire file appears here via TCRdb, limited to in-frame rearrangements. These files lack a portion of the clones; in checked studies, under half of the deficit traces to unresolved V genes, and the cause of the others is not known. That table supplies the V and J calls and clone size; D and trimming were determined from the DNA. This sample lists 160,000 or so clones; about two thirds were detected once. Of the sample, roughly 0.99% is held by the ten largest clones.

The time point label corresponds to: less than five weeks on oral tofacitinib. Per the publication, the treatment or condition label means: oral pan-JAK inhibitor, 5-10 mg twice daily. Peripheral blood and lesional scalp punch biopsies were obtained from patients with alopecia areata. After PBMCs were isolated by density centrifugation and stained for CD3, CD4 and CD8, a FACSAria was used to sort CD4+ and CD8+ T cells. This entry belongs to a study of CD8+ T cells in alopecia areata (dated by TCRdb to the late 2010s). Some background on the complete study: Treated patients were enrolled in an open-label pilot trial of oral tofacitinib, 5 to 10 mg twice daily, for moderate-to-severe alopecia areata. Tofacitinib was administered for 6 to 18 months, and 6 months of follow-up off drug were then conducted to assess delayed response and recurrence. For the treated patients, the SALT score, which quantifies what percentage of scalp surface area is affected, served as the measure of disease severity. High-throughput TCRbeta sequencing was used to examine T cell clonal expansion in alopecia areata in both the C3H/HeJ mouse model and human patients. On the human side, TCRbeta sequencing was run on scalp tissue and on sorted CD4+ and CD8+ peripheral blood T cells from healthy controls and from alopecia areata patients with either patchy or totalis/universalis disease. Patients on tofacitinib were biopsied at baseline and after 4 and 24 weeks of treatment, and several of the patients also had a later scalp biopsy. Clonality in the scalp was compared among normal scalp (n=4), patchy alopecia areata scalp (n=8), and alopecia totalis/universalis scalp (n=8). RNA was extracted with the PAXgene miRNA kit for fixed scalp, the miRNeasy kit for PBMCs, and the RNeasy kit for mouse skin. Amplification of TCRbeta CDR3 regions was done by immunoSEQ multiplex PCR using 35 Vbeta forward primers and 13 Jbeta reverse primers. Points the paper makes about the study in general: With tofacitinib, both scalp clonality and the number of expanded CD8+ clones among the top 100 scalp clones went down significantly. Because the treated cohort was small and included a single nonresponder, larger studies are needed to assess links between baseline CD8+ expansion and response. Many expanded lesional clones were found to persist in scalp and blood during tofacitinib treatment, and relapse after treatment cessation may be partly explained by this persistence. Compared with mice, TCR sequences shared between patients were less clear, possibly partly because of HLA diversity across the patient population. Resident alphabeta T cells in normal human skin are also sequenced, complicating scalp TCR repertoire analysis, unlike mouse skin dominated by gammadelta T cells. Compared with normal scalp, lesional scalp, particularly in alopecia totalis/universalis, had higher clonality and more expanded CD8+ clones, which suggests antigenic drive.

This sequence uses TRBV27 and TRBJ2-3; TRBD2 is possibly the D segment (5 matching bases). Sequenced material: CD4+ T cells sorted from blood, taken at week 4, from a patient treated with tofacitinib. The TCR comes from a human donor with alopecia areata. The CDR3 protein: CASSTEWGAQYF. In nucleotide form, the sequence is TGTGCCAGCAGTACCGAATGGGGAGCGCAGTATTTT.